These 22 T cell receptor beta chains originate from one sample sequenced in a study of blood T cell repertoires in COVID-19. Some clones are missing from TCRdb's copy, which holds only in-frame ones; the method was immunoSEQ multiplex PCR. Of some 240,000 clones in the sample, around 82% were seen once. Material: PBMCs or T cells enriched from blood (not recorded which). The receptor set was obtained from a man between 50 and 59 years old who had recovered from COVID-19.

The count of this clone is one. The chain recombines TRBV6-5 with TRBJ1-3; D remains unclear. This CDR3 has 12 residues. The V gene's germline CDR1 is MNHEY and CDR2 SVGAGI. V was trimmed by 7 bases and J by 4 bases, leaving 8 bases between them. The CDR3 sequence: CASNGGGNTIYF. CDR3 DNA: TGTGCCAGCAATGGAGGAGGAAACACCATATATTTT.

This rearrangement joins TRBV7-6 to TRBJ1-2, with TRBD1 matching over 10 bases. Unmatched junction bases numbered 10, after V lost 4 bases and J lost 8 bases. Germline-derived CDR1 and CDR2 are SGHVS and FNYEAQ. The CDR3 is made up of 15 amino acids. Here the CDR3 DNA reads TGTGCCAGCAGCTCTAGCTCCGGGACAGGGGAAGGCTACACCTTC. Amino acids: CASSSSSGTGEGYTF. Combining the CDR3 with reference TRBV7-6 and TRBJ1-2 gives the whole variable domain GAGVSQSPRYKVTKRGQDVALRCDPISGHVSLYWYRQALGQGPEFLTYFNYEAQQDKSGLPNDRFSAERPEGSISTLTIQRTEQRDSAMYRCASSSSSGTGEGYTFGSGTRLTVV.

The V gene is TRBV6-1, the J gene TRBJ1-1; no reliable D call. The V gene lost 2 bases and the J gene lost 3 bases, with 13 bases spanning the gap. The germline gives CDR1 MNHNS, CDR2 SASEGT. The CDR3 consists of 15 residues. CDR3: CASSERRALYTEAFF. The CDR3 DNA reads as TGTGCCAGCAGTGAAAGGAGGGCGTTGTACACTGAAGCTTTCTTT.

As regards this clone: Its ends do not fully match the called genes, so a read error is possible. DNA for the CDR3: TGTGCCAGCAGCCTATCGGGACAGGCCTATCTCTTT. Protein: CASSLSGQAYLF. V usage is TRBV7-6 and J usage is TRBJ1-1; 8 nucleotides align to TRBD1. The germline CDR1 and CDR2 sequences are SGHVS and FNYEAQ. CDR3 length: 12 residues.

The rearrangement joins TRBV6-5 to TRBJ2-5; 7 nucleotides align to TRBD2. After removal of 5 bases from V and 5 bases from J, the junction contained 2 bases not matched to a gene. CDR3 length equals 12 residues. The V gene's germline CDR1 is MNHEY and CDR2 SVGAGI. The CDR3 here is CASSMRGETQYF. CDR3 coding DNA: TGTGCCAGCAGTATGCGGGGGGAGACCCAGTACTTC.

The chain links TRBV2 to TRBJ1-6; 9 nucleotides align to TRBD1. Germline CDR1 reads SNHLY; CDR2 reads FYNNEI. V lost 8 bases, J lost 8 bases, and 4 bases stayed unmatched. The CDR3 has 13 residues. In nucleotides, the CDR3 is TGTGCCAGCTCGGGACAGGGACATTCACCCCTCCACTTT. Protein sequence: CASSGQGHSPLHF.

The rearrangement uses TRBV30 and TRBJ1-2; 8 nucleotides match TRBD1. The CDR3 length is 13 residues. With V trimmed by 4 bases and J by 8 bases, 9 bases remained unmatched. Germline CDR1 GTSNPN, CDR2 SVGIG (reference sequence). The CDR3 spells CAWNSGTGGGYTF. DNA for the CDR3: TGTGCCTGGAATTCCGGGACAGGAGGCGGCTACACCTTC.

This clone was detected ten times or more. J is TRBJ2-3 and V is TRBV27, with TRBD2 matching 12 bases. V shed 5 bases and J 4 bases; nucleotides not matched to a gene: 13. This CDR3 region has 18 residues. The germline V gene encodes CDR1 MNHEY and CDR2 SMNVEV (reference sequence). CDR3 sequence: CASSPNPTSGGLPDTQYF. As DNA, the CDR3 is TGTGCCAGCAGTCCTAATCCCACTAGCGGGGGGTTGCCAGATACGCAGTATTTT.

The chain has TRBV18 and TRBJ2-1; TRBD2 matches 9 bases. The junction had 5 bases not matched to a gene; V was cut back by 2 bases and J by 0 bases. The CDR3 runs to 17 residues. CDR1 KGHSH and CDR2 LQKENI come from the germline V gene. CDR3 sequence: CASSPFELAGSYNEQFF. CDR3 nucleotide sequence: TGTGCCAGCTCACCATTTGAACTAGCGGGCTCCTACAATGAGCAGTTCTTC. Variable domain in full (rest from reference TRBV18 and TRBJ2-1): NAGVMQNPRHLVRRRGQEARLRCSPMKGHSHVYWYRQLPEEGLKFMVYLQKENIIDESGMPKERFSAEFPKEGPSILRIQQVVRGDSAAYFCASSPFELAGSYNEQFFGPGTRLTVL.

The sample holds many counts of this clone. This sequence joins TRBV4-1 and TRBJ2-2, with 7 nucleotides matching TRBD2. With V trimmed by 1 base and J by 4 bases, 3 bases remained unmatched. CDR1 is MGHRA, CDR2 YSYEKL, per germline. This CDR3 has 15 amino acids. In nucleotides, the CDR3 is TGCGCCAGCAGCCAAGGACTAGCTTCCACCGGGGAGCTGTTTTTT. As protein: CASSQGLASTGELFF.

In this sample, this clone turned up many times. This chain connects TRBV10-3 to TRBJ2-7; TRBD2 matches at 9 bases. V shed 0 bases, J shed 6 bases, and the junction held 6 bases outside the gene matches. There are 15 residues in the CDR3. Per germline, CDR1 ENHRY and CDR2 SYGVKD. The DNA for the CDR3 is TGTGCCATCAGTGAGTCGGGCGGGAGGGCCGGCGAGCAGTACTTC. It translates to CAISESGGRAGEQYF.

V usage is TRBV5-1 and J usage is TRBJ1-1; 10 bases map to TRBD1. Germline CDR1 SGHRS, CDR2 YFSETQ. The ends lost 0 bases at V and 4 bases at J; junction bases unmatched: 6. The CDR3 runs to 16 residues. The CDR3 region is CASSLAPGQGRTEAFF. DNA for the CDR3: TGCGCCAGCAGCTTGGCCCCGGGACAGGGGCGCACTGAAGCTTTCTTT.

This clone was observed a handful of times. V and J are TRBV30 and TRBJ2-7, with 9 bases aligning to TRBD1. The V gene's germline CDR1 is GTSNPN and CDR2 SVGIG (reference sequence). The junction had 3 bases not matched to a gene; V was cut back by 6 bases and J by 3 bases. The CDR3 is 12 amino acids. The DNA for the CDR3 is TGTGCCTGCACAGGGGGCCGCTACGAGCAGTACTTC. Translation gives CACTGGRYEQYF.

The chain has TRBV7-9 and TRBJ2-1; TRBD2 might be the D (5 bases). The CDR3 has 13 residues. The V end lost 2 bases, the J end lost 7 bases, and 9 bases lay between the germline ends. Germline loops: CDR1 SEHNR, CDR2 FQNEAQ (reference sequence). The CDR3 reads CASSLILVNEQFF. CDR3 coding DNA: TGTGCCAGCAGCTTAATACTAGTGAATGAGCAGTTCTTC.

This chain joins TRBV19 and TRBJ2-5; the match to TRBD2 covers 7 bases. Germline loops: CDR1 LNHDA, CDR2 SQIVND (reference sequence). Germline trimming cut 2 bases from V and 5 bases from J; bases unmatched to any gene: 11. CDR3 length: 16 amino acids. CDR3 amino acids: CASSINGGRIRETQYF. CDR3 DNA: TGTGCCAGTAGTATAAATGGCGGGAGAATTAGGGAGACCCAGTACTTC.

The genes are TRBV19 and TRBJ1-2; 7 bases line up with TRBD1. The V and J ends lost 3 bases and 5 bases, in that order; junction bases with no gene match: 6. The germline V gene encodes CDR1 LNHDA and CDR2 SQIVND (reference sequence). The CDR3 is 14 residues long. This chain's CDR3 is CASSIGQEVYGYTF. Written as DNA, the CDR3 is TGTGCCAGTAGTATCGGACAGGAAGTGTATGGCTACACCTTC.

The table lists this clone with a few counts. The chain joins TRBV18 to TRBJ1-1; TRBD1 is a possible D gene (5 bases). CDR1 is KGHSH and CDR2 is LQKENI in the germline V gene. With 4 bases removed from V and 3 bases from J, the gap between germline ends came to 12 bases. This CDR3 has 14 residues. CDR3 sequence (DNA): TGTGCCAGCTCACTGTTCCAAGGGGACACTGAAGCTTTCTTT. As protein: CASSLFQGDTEAFF.

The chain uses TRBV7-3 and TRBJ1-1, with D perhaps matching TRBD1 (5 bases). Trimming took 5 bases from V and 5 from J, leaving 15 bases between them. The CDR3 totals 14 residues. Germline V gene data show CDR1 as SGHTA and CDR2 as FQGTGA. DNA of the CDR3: TGTGCCAGCAGCCCCCAGGGCCCATGGACTGAAGCTTTCTTT. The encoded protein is CASSPQGPWTEAFF. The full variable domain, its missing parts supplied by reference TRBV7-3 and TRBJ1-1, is GAGVSQTPSNKVTEKGKYVELRCDPISGHTALYWYRQSLGQGPEFLIYFQGTGAADDSGLPNDRFFAVRPEGSVSTLKIQRTERGDSAVYLCASSPQGPWTEAFFGQGTRLTVV.

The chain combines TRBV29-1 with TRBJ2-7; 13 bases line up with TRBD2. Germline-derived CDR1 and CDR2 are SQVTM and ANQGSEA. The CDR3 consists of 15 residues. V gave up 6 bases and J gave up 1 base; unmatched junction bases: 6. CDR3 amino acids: CSVKGTSGTSYEQYF. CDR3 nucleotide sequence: TGCAGCGTGAAAGGGACTAGCGGGACGTCCTACGAGCAGTACTTC.

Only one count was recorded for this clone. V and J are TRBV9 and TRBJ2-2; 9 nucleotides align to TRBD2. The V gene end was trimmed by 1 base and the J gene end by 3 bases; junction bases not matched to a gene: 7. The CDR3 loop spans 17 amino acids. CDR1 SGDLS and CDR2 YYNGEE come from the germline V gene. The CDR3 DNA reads TGTGCCAGCAGCGTAACGGGCGGGAGGGCCGACACCGGGGAGCTGTTTTTT. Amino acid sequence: CASSVTGGRADTGELFF.

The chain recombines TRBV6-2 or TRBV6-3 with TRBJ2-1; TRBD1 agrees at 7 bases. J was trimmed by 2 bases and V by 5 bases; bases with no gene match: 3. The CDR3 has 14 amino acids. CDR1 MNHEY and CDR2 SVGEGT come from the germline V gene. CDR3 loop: CASSLQGPYNEQFF. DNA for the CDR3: TGTGCCAGCAGTCTACAGGGGCCCTACAATGAGCAGTTCTTC.

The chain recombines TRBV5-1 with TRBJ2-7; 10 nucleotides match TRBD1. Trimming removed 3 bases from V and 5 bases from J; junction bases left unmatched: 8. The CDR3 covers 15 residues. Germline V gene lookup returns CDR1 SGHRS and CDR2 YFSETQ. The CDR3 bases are TGCGCCAGCAGCTATCCGGGACAGGGGAATAACGAGCAGTACTTC. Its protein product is CASSYPGQGNNEQYF.